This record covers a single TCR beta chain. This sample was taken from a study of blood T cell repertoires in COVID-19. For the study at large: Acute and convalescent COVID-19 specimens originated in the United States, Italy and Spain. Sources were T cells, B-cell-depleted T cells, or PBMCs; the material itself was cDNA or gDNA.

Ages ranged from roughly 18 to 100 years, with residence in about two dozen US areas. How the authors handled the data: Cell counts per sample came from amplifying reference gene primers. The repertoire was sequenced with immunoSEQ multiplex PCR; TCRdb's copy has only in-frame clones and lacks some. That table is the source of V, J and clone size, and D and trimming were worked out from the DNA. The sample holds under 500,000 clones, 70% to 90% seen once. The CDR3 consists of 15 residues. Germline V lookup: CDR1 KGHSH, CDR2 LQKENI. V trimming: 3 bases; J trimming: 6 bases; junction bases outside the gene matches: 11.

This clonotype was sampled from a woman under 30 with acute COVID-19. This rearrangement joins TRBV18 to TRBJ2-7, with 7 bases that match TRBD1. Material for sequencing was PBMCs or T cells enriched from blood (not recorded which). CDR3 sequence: CASSPYGQEKPEQYF. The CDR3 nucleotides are TGTGCCAGCTCACCCTACGGACAGGAAAAACCCGAGCAGTACTTC. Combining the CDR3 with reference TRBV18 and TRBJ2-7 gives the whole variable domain NAGVMQNPRHLVRRRGQEARLRCSPMKGHSHVYWYRQLPEEGLKFMVYLQKENIIDESGMPKERFSAEFPKEGPSILRIQQVVRGDSAAYFCASSPYGQEKPEQYFGPGTRLTVT.